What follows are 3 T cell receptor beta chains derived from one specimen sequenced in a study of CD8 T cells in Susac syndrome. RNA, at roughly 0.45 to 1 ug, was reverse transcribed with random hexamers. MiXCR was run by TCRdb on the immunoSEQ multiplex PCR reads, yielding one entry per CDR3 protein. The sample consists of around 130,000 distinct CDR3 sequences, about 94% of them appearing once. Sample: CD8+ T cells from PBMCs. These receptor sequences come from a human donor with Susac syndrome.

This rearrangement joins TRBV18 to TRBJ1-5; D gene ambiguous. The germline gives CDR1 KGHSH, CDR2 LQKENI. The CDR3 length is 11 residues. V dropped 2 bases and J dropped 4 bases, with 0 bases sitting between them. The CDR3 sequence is CASSPNQPQHF. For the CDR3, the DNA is TGTGCCAGCTCACCAAATCAGCCCCAGCATTTT.

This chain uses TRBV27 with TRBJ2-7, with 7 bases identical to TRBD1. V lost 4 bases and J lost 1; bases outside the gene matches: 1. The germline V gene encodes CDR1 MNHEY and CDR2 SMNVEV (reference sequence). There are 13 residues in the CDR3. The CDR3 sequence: CASSWTGSYEQYF. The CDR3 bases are TGTGCCAGCAGTTGGACAGGATCCTACGAGCAGTACTTC.

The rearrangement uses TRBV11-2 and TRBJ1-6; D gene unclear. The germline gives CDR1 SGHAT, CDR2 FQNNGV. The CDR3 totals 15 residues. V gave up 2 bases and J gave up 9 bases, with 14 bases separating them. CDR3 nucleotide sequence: TGTGCCAGCAGCTTACAGCGGGGTGCAGGTTCACCCCTCCACTTT. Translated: CASSLQRGAGSPLHF.